This T cell receptor beta chain was retrieved from a study of blood T cell repertoires in COVID-19. The table came from immunoSEQ multiplex PCR; TCRdb's copy has only in-frame clones and leaves some out. In the table there are some 200,000 clones, approximately 80% of which are singletons. V was clipped by 4 bases and J by 3 bases, with 12 bases between them. The CDR3 sequence is 14 residues long. The V gene's germline CDR1 is SGHNT and CDR2 YYREEE (reference sequence). The sequencing input was peripheral blood. The source of this sequence is a woman aged 70-85 years with COVID-19, enrolled during active disease. V is TRBV5-4 and J is TRBJ2-3; D may be TRBD2 (5 bases). The CDR3 bases are TGTGCCAGCAGCAAGGTCACGGGGACAGATACGCAGTATTTT. Amino acid sequence: CASSKVTGTDTQYF.